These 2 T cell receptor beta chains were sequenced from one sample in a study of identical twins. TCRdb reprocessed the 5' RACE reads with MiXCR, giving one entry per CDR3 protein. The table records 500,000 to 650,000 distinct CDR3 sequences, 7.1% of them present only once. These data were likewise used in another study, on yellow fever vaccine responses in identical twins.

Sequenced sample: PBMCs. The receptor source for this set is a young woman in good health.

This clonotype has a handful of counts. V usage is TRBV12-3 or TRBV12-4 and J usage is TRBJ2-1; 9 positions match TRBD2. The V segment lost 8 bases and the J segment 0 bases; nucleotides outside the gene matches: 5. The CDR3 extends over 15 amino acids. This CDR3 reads CASLKREDSYNEQFF. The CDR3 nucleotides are TGTGCCAGCTTAAAGCGGGAGGACTCCTACAATGAGCAGTTCTTC.

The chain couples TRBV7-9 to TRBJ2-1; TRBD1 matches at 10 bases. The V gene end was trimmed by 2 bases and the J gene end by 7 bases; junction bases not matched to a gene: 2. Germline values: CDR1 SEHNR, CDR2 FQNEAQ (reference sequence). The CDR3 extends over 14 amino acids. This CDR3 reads CASSLMGQGNEQFF. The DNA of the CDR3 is TGTGCCAGCAGCTTAATGGGACAGGGGAATGAGCAGTTCTTC.